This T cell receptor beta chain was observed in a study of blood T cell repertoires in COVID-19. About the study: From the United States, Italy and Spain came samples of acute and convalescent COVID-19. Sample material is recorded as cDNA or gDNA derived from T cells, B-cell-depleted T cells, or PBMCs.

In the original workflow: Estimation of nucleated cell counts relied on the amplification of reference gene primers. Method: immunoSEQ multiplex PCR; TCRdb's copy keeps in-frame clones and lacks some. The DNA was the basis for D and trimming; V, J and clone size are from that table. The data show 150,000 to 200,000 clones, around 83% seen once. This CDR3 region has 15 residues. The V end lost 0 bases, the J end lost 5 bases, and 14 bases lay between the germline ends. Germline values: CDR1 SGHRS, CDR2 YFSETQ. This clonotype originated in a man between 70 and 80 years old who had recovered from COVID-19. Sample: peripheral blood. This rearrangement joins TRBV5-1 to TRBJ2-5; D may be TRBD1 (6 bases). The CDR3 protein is CASSLGGFTGETQYF. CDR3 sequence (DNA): TGCGCCAGCAGCTTGGGAGGTTTCACAGGGGAGACCCAGTACTTC. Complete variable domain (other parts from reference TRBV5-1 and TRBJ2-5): KAGVTQTPRYLIKTRGQQVTLSCSPISGHRSVSWYQQTPGQGLQFLFEYFSETQRNKGNFPGRFSGRQFSNSRSEMNVSTLELGDSALYLCASSLGGFTGETQYFGPGTRLLVL.